Below, 20 T cell receptor beta chains from the same sample are listed, as sequenced in a study of T cell responses to AZD1222 COVID-19 vaccine. Assay: immunoSEQ multiplex PCR; the TCRdb copy retains only in-frame clones and omits some. The sample yields about 120,000 clones, 85% to 95% seen once. The sample in question was peripheral blood, obtained 28 days after the second AZD1222 dose. These receptors all stem from an adult who received the AZD1222 COVID-19 vaccine.

The J gene is TRBJ2-7, the V gene TRBV7-2; TRBD1 aligns across 8 bases. CDR3 size: 15 residues. V trimming: 5 bases; J trimming: 4 bases; junction bases outside the gene matches: 10. Germline V gene sequence: CDR1 SGHTA, CDR2 FQGNSA. The CDR3 here is CASSESGTGGYEQYF. The CDR3 bases are TGTGCCAGCAGCGAGAGTGGGACAGGAGGATACGAGCAGTACTTC.

This clone was detected a few times. This chain links TRBV30 with TRBJ1-5, with D hard to call. Germline CDR1 reads GTSNPN; CDR2 reads SVGIG (reference sequence). Trimming cost V 0 bases and J 4 bases, with 10 bases left between them. The CDR3 is 14 amino acids. The CDR3, as DNA: TGTGCCTGGAGTGTCAGGACGGCTAATCAGCCCCAGCATTTT. Encoded protein: CAWSVRTANQPQHF.

The rearrangement uses TRBV7-2 and TRBJ2-1, with a weak D call TRBD1 (6 bases). CDR3 length: 15 residues. The germline V gene has CDR1 SGHTA and CDR2 FQGNSA. Trimming cost V 7 bases and J 2 bases, with 15 bases left between them. The CDR3 loop is CASNRRDNAYNEQFF. The CDR3 region has the DNA TGTGCCAGCAACCGTCGGGACAACGCCTACAATGAGCAGTTCTTC.

V is TRBV5-1 and J is TRBJ2-7; 8 bases match TRBD2. Losses at the gene ends were 4 bases for V and 5 bases for J; bases not matched to a gene: 8. The germline gives CDR1 SGHRS, CDR2 YFSETQ. The CDR3 spans 14 residues. The CDR3 nucleotides are TGCGCCAGCAGCCGGGGGGGCGCAGTGGACGAGCAGTACTTC. This codes for CASSRGGAVDEQYF.

V is TRBV7-2 and J is TRBJ2-7; possible D gene TRBD2, 5 bases. Deletions cut 1 base from V and 4 bases from J, with 11 bases between. The CDR3 runs to 14 residues. The germline V gene encodes CDR1 SGHTA and CDR2 FQGNSA. CDR3 in amino acids: CASSLGWGEYEQYF. The CDR3, as DNA: TGTGCCAGCAGCTTAGGGTGGGGAGAGTACGAGCAGTACTTC. Together with reference TRBV7-2 and TRBJ2-7, the CDR3 gives the full variable domain: GAGVSQSPSNKVTEKGKDVELRCDPISGHTALYWYRQSLGQGLEFLIYFQGNSAPDKSGLPSDRFSAERTGGSVSTLTIQRTQQEDSAVYLCASSLGWGEYEQYFGPGTRLTVT.

V gene TRBV14 combines with J gene TRBJ1-2; 8 nucleotides align to TRBD1. V shed 4 bases and J 6 bases; nucleotides not matched to a gene: 7. The germline CDR1 and CDR2 sequences are SGHDN and FVKESK. The CDR3 is 14 residues long. The CDR3 protein is CASSRRDRSDGYTF. The CDR3 nucleotides read TGTGCCAGCAGCCGACGGGACAGGTCGGATGGCTACACCTTC.

In nucleotides, the CDR3 is TGCGCCAGCAGCCCGGGACGGATTATGAACACTGAAGCTTTCTTT. The encoded protein is CASSPGRIMNTEAFF. The chain carries TRBV5-1 and TRBJ1-1; D is possibly TRBD1 (5 bases). Germline-derived CDR1 and CDR2 are SGHRS and YFSETQ. The CDR3 sequence is 15 residues long. Trimming cost V 4 bases and J 0 bases, with 13 bases left between them. The full variable domain, its missing parts supplied by reference TRBV5-1 and TRBJ1-1, is KAGVTQTPRYLIKTRGQQVTLSCSPISGHRSVSWYQQTPGQGLQFLFEYFSETQRNKGNFPGRFSGRQFSNSRSEMNVSTLELGDSALYLCASSPGRIMNTEAFFGQGTRLTVV.

The J gene is TRBJ1-1, the V gene TRBV7-2; 7 bases fit TRBD1. This CDR3 is built from 15 residues. From germline, CDR1 is SGHTA and CDR2 FQGNSA. V shed 0 bases, J shed 2 bases, and the junction held 3 bases outside the gene matches. Here the CDR3 reads CASSLAPGGNTEAFF. CDR3 nucleotide sequence: TGTGCCAGCAGCTTAGCGCCAGGGGGAAACACTGAAGCTTTCTTT.

The chain is built from TRBV4-3 and TRBJ1-6, with D uncertain. The V and J ends lost 1 base and 9 bases respectively, with 16 bases between them. The CDR3 runs to 16 residues. Germline assignment: CDR1 LGHNA and CDR2 YSLEER. CDR3 protein: CASSQAPGPSRSPLHF. CDR3 DNA: TGCGCCAGCAGCCAAGCCCCTGGACCAAGCCGTTCACCCCTCCACTTT.

J is TRBJ2-1 and V is TRBV11-3; TRBD2 agrees at 12 bases. V shed 4 bases, J shed 8 bases, and the junction held 9 bases outside the gene matches. The CDR3 totals 16 residues. The V gene's germline CDR1 is SGHNT and CDR2 YENEEA. Here the CDR3 DNA reads TGTGCCAGCAGCTCCGCAAGGGGACTAGCGGGTGATGAGCAGTTCTTC. This sequence encodes CASSSARGLAGDEQFF.

The gene calls are TRBV10-3 and TRBJ1-6; 7 bases fit TRBD1. This CDR3 has 14 residues. Unmatched junction bases numbered 3, after V lost 3 bases and J lost 7 bases. Germline V gene lookup returns CDR1 ENHRY and CDR2 SYGVKD. The CDR3, as DNA: TGTGCCATCAGTGACCTCAGGGGGAATTCACCCCTCCACTTT. It translates to CAISDLRGNSPLHF.

This rearrangement joins TRBV9 to TRBJ2-3; TRBD2 might be the D (6 bases). V dropped 0 bases and J dropped 0 bases, with 8 bases sitting between them. The CDR3 contains 15 residues. In germline, CDR1 is SGDLS, CDR2 YYNGEE. CDR3 DNA sequence: TGTGCCAGCAGCGTAGCTAGCGTGAGCACAGATACGCAGTATTTT. Translated, it gives CASSVASVSTDTQYF.

V and J are TRBV9 and TRBJ1-2; perhaps TRBD1 as D (6 bases). CDR3 length equals 13 residues. Germline V lookup: CDR1 SGDLS, CDR2 YYNGEE. V dropped 7 bases and J dropped 4 bases, with 14 bases sitting between them. The CDR3 coding sequence is TGTGCCAGCGGCGCAAAACAGGGCTATGGCTACACCTTC. It yields the protein CASGAKQGYGYTF.

The V call is TRBV28, the J call TRBJ1-6, with D hard to call. CDR1 is MDHEN and CDR2 is SYDVKM in the germline V gene. This CDR3 region has 15 residues. With 7 bases removed from V and 2 bases from J, the gap between germline ends came to 12 bases. The CDR3 bases are TGTGCCAGCAATTGGGGAAGCGCCTATAATTCACCCCTCCACTTT. Its protein product is CASNWGSAYNSPLHF.

This sequence joins TRBV7-2 and TRBJ2-3, with D unclear. Germline CDR1 and CDR2: SGHTA and FQGNSA. The CDR3 has 13 residues. V lost 1 base, J lost 3 bases, and 5 bases lay in between. The CDR3 loop reads CASSLGRTDTQYF. The CDR3 coding sequence is TGTGCCAGCAGCTTAGGTCGAACAGATACGCAGTATTTT.

The chain couples TRBV5-1 to TRBJ1-2, with D unresolved. CDR1 is SGHRS and CDR2 is YFSETQ in the germline V gene. The ends were cut back, 4 bases at V and 8 bases at J, with 15 bases in the middle. The CDR3 runs 13 residues. The CDR3 DNA follows: TGCGCCAGCAGCCCCTCTGGTGACTCGGGCTACACCTTC. Protein product: CASSPSGDSGYTF.

This clone was detected once. Here the CDR3 DNA reads TGTGCCAGTAGTATCAACAGAGCCATGAATCCTGAAGCTTTCTTT. Protein sequence: CASSINRAMNPEAFF. The chain uses TRBV19 and TRBJ1-1; unclear D gene. V lost 3 bases, J lost 6 bases, and 17 bases lay in between. The CDR3 loop spans 15 amino acids. Germline V CDR1 and CDR2: LNHDA, SQIVND (reference sequence). The full variable domain, its missing parts supplied by reference TRBV19 and TRBJ1-1, is DGGITQSPKYLFRKEGQNVTLSCEQNLNHDAMYWYRQDPGQGLRLIYYSQIVNDFQKGDIAEGYSVSREKKESFPLTVTSAQKNPTAFYLCASSINRAMNPEAFFGQGTRLTVV.

The genes are TRBV19 and TRBJ2-7, with 8 bases matching TRBD1. The germline V gene encodes CDR1 LNHDA and CDR2 SQIVND (reference sequence). J was trimmed by 3 bases and V by 5 bases; bases with no gene match: 6. The CDR3 is 14 amino acids. The CDR3 here is CASSAYGTGYEQYF. Here the CDR3 DNA reads TGTGCCAGTAGTGCCTACGGGACAGGCTACGAGCAGTACTTC.

The rearrangement joins TRBV5-1 to TRBJ2-1, with a tentative D call TRBD2 (5 bases). V lost 0 bases and J lost 6, with 10 bases in between. Germline assignment: CDR1 SGHRS and CDR2 YFSETQ. This CDR3 is built from 14 residues. The CDR3 DNA sequence: TGCGCCAGCAGCTTGGGCGGGCGGATCAATGAGCAGTTCTTC. It specifies CASSLGGRINEQFF.

This clone was seen a single time. This chain uses TRBV7-2 with TRBJ2-2; the D is unclear. V was cut by 4 bases and J by 0 bases, with 9 bases left in between. In germline, CDR1 is SGHTA, CDR2 FQGNSA. The CDR3 runs to 15 residues. Here the CDR3 reads CASSWLAANTGELFF. The CDR3 nucleotides are TGTGCCAGCAGCTGGCTTGCCGCGAACACCGGGGAGCTGTTTTTT.